A selection of T cell receptor beta chains follows, all from one sample in a study of Graves' ophthalmopathy and Graves' hyperthyroidism. TCRdb reprocessed the multiplex PCR reads with MiXCR, giving one entry per CDR3 protein. The sample contains some 1.1 million distinct CDR3 sequences, 35% to 40% of which appear only once. The specimen was peripheral blood or thyroid tissue (not recorded which). The receptors derive from an adult man with Graves' hyperthyroidism. The CDR3 runs from the conserved cysteine through the conserved F or W. Each record gives: CDR3 length, J gene, V gene, clone size, D gene, CDR3 protein, CDR3 DNA. D genes are given only for firm matches. The listing skips clone size in some rows; elsewhere it reads once, few, many or a size class.

13	TRBJ2-7	TRBV20-1	few	TRBD1	CSAPGQATYEQYF	TGCAGTGCTCCCGGACAGGCAACCTACGAGCAGTACTTC
15	TRBJ2-5	TRBV7-2	many	.	CASSNGAGHQETQYF	TGTGCCAGCAGCAATGGGGCCGGGCACCAAGAGACCCAGTACTTC
13	TRBJ1-2	TRBV15	few	.	CATSRSGTSGNTF	TGTGCCACCAGCAGATCAGGGACTTCTGGAAACACCTTC
15	TRBJ2-2	TRBV7-2	few	TRBD1	CASSPGTGFLGELFF	TGTGCCAGCAGCCCGGGGACAGGTTTTCTCGGGGAGCTGTTTTTT
16	TRBJ1-6	TRBV7-9	.	.	CANGEFGDTYNSPLHF	TGTGCCAACGGAGAGTTCGGAGATACATATAATTCACCCCTCCACTTT
14	TRBJ1-2	TRBV6-6	many	TRBD1	CASSEPGGGYGYTF	TGTGCCAGCAGTGAACCAGGGGGCGGCTATGGCTACACCTTC
16	TRBJ2-6	TRBV7-2	many	TRBD1	CASSTQGAAGANVLTF	TGTGCCAGCAGCACGCAGGGGGCGGCCGGGGCCAACGTCCTGACTTTC
15	TRBJ2-3	TRBV7-2	.	.	CASSLDGASTDTQYF	TGTGCCAGCAGCTTAGACGGGGCTAGCACAGATACGCAGTATTTT
16	TRBJ2-5	TRBV2	few	TRBD2	CASSPDGGGPGETQYF	TGTGCCAGCAGCCCCGATGGCGGGGGGCCGGGGGAGACCCAGTACTTC
16	TRBJ1-6	TRBV19	many	TRBD1	CASRLPGQGIGSPLHF	TGTGCCAGCAGACTACCGGGACAGGGGATTGGGTCACCCCTCCACTTT
14	TRBJ1-4	TRBV5-1	.	.	CASSSAGGNEKLFF	TGCGCCAGCAGCTCGGCCGGGGGGAATGAAAAACTGTTTTTT
14	TRBJ2-7	TRBV7-8	many	.	CASSLDGSVYEQYF	TGTGCCAGCAGCTTAGATGGATCCGTGTACGAGCAGTACTTC
14	TRBJ2-2	TRBV20-1	.	.	CSVLSNANTGELFF	TGCAGTGTGCTCTCAAACGCGAACACCGGGGAGCTGTTTTTT
16	TRBJ2-6	TRBV10-3	many	.	CAISDRQASGANVLTF	TGTGCCATCAGTGACCGTCAGGCCTCTGGGGCCAACGTCCTGACTTTC
14	TRBJ1-5	TRBV10-3	many	.	CAIGRDEVGQPQHF	TGTGCCATCGGCAGGGATGAGGTTGGGCAGCCCCAGCATTTT
13	TRBJ1-2	TRBV12-3/TRBV12-4	many	.	CASTVPQGRGYTF	TGTGCCAGCACCGTACCGCAGGGGCGAGGCTACACCTTC
12	TRBJ1-5	TRBV15	many	.	CATRAGDQPQHF	TGTGCCACCAGAGCGGGGGATCAGCCCCAGCATTTT
12	TRBJ2-5	TRBV10-3	.	.	CAIPEGWTNQYF	TGTGCCATCCCCGAAGGTTGGACGAACCAGTACTTC
13	TRBJ2-7	TRBV7-2	.	TRBD1	CASSADRAREQYF	TGTGCCAGCAGTGCCGACAGGGCTCGCGAGCAGTACTTC
14	TRBJ1-1	TRBV19	many	.	CASSIGPSTTEAFF	TGTGCCAGTAGTATAGGGCCCAGTACCACTGAAGCTTTCTTT
13	TRBJ1-2	TRBV6-2/TRBV6-3	few	.	CASSYAQVAGYTF	TGTGCCAGCAGTTACGCCCAGGTTGCAGGCTACACCTTC
14	TRBJ2-7	TRBV10-3	.	TRBD1	CAISDEDRDYEQYF	TGTGCCATCAGTGATGAAGACAGGGACTACGAGCAGTACTTC
14	TRBJ2-7	TRBV10-3	many	.	CAISVWDWANEQYF	TGTGCCATCAGCGTTTGGGACTGGGCCAACGAGCAGTACTTC
9	TRBJ1-1	TRBV29-1	.	.	CSSNTEAFF	TGCAGCTCCAACACTGAAGCTTTCTTT
17	TRBJ1-5	TRBV20-1	few	.	CSARDIWASKGRQPQHF	TGCAGTGCTAGAGATATCTGGGCCTCAAAAGGGCGCCAGCCCCAGCATTTT
11	TRBJ2-7	TRBV29-1	many	.	CSSLAGYEQYF	TGCAGCTCGTTGGCAGGCTACGAGCAGTACTTC
13	TRBJ1-1	TRBV6-5	.	.	CASSYLDSTEAFF	TGTGCCAGCAGTTACCTGGACAGCACTGAAGCTTTCTTT
15	TRBJ1-6	TRBV19	many	.	CASSISTGPSSPLHF	TGTGCCAGTAGTATATCGACAGGACCGAGTTCACCCCTCCACTTT
12	TRBJ2-5	TRBV20-1	.	.	CSANPGRETQYF	TGCAGTGCTAACCCGGGCCGGGAGACCCAGTACTTC
13	TRBJ1-1	TRBV6-5	few	.	CASSLGVRTEAFF	TGTGCCAGCAGCCTGGGGGTGCGGACTGAAGCTTTCTTT
17	TRBJ1-5	TRBV7-9	.	TRBD1	CASSLGPGQGVNQPQHF	TGTGCCAGCAGCTTAGGACCGGGACAGGGGGTAAATCAGCCCCAGCATTTT
15	TRBJ2-6	TRBV19	.	TRBD1	CASSPNGQGFDTEAF	TGTGCCAGTAGTCCGAATGGACAGGGGTTCGACACTGAAGCTTTC
16	TRBJ2-5	TRBV7-6	many	.	CASSLGSAVTQETQYF	TGTGCCAGCAGCTTAGGCTCCGCGGTGACTCAAGAGACCCAGTACTTC
13	TRBJ1-2	TRBV12-3/TRBV12-4	.	.	CANKGGGLYGYTF	TGTGCCAACAAAGGAGGAGGGCTCTATGGCTACACCTTC
14	TRBJ2-5	TRBV7-8	.	TRBD1	CASSPGQGGGTQYF	TGTGCCAGCAGCCCGGGACAGGGGGGAGGGACCCAGTACTTC
15	TRBJ2-5	TRBV7-2	once	.	CASSPPPLGGETQYF	TGTGCCAGCAGCCCACCCCCGCTGGGAGGAGAGACCCAGTACTTC
12	TRBJ1-1	TRBV7-2	many	.	CASSPTGTEAFF	TGTGCCAGCAGCCCGACTGGCACTGAAGCTTTCTTT
13	TRBJ1-1	TRBV25-1	.	.	CASLAQPGTEAFF	TGTGCCAGCTTAGCTCAGCCAGGCACTGAAGCTTTCTTT
14	TRBJ2-5	TRBV7-2	.	TRBD2	CASSLRGGAGTQYF	TGTGCCAGCAGCTTAAGGGGAGGGGCGGGGACCCAGTACTTC
16	TRBJ1-2	TRBV20-1	few	.	CSATPPGGTFIYGYTF	TGCAGTGCTACTCCGCCGGGCGGAACCTTCATCTATGGCTACACCTTC
12	TRBJ1-1	TRBV5-1	many	.	CASSLGVAEAFF	TGCGCCAGCAGCTTGGGTGTCGCTGAAGCTTTCTTT
17	TRBJ1-5	TRBV4-1	few	.	CASSQRVFQGSNQPQHF	TGCGCCAGCAGCCAAAGGGTCTTCCAGGGGAGCAATCAGCCCCAGCATTTT
16	TRBJ1-5	TRBV6-6	.	.	CASSSTDIRRNQPQHF	TGTGCCAGCAGTTCGACGGACATACGACGCAATCAGCCCCAGCATTTT
13	TRBJ2-7	TRBV20-1	.	.	CSARELPLYEQYF	TGCAGTGCTAGAGAATTACCGCTCTACGAGCAGTACTTC
18	TRBJ2-6	TRBV24-1	many	TRBD2	CATSANGLAVSGANVLTF	TGTGCCACCAGTGCCAACGGACTAGCAGTCTCTGGGGCCAACGTCCTGACTTTC
16	TRBJ2-6	TRBV29-1	many	.	CSAYEPWNSGANVLTF	TGCAGCGCCTACGAACCCTGGAACTCTGGGGCCAACGTCCTGACTTTC
14	TRBJ2-7	TRBV11-2	many	.	CASSLDDPTYEQYF	TGTGCCAGCAGCTTAGATGACCCGACCTACGAGCAGTACTTC
17	TRBJ1-5	TRBV7-2	.	TRBD1	CASSLRQGADSNQPQHF	TGTGCCAGCAGCTTGAGACAGGGGGCCGATAGCAATCAGCCCCAGCATTTT
12	TRBJ2-3	TRBV25-1	.	.	CASSEIVHTQYF	TGTGCCAGCAGTGAAATAGTGCATACGCAGTATTTT
17	TRBJ2-2	TRBV30	.	TRBD1	CAWILPRTGGGTGELFF	TGTGCCTGGATCCTTCCCCGGACAGGGGGAGGCACCGGGGAGCTGTTTTTT
12	TRBJ1-2	TRBV11-2	many	.	CASSLGTGGYTF	TGTGCCAGCAGCCTTGGGACGGGCGGCTACACCTTC
14	TRBJ1-3	TRBV7-9	few	TRBD1	CASGRDREMRRMYF	TGTGCTAGCGGCCGAGACAGGGAAATGCGTCGAATGTATTTT
13	TRBJ2-7	TRBV29-1	many	.	CSVRSENSYEQYF	TGCAGCGTTCGGTCAGAGAACTCCTACGAGCAGTACTTC